This TCR beta chain was identified during a study of cytomegalovirus exposure and HLA in healthy donors. Overall study results and limits: Some V segments (TRBV6-2 and TRBV6-3 among them) were excluded as indistinguishable.

60 Vbeta and 13 Jbeta primers were used in PCR. Clones were sequenced by immunoSEQ multiplex PCR, and TCRdb holds only the in-frame ones, with some missing. Among some 100,000 clones listed, around 76% were seen once. Germline V CDR1 and CDR2: SQVTM, ANQGSEA. The CDR3 has 14 residues. Between the trimmed V and J ends, which lost 7 bases and 7 bases, there was a span of 19 bases. Concerning this clone: Its antigen is still unknown.

What was sequenced was PBMCs. The receptor's source is a man aged 50-60 years in good health and CMV-seropositive. The chain is built from TRBV29-1 and TRBJ2-2, with D maybe TRBD1 (5 bases). Here the CDR3 DNA reads TGCAGCGCTGTGTGGGGCTCAAAGAGCGGGGAGCTGTTTTTT. The encoded protein is CSAVWGSKSGELFF.